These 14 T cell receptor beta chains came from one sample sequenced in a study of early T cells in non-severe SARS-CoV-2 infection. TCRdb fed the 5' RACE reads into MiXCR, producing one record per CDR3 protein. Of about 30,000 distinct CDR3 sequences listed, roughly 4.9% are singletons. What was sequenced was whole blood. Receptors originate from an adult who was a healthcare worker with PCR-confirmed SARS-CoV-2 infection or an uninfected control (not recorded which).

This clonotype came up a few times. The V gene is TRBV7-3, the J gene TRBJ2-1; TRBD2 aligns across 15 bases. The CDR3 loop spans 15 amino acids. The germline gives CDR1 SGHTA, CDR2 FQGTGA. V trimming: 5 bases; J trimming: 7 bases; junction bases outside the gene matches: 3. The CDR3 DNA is TGTGCCAGCAGCCTCGGACTAGCGGGAGGGAATGAGCAGTTCTTC. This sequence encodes CASSLGLAGGNEQFF.

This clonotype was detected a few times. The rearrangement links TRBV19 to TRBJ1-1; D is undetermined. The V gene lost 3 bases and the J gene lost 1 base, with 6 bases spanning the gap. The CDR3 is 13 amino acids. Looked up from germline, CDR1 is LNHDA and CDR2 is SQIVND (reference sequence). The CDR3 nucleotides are TGTGCCAGTAGTATCCAGACGAACACTGAAGCTTTCTTT. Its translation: CASSIQTNTEAFF.

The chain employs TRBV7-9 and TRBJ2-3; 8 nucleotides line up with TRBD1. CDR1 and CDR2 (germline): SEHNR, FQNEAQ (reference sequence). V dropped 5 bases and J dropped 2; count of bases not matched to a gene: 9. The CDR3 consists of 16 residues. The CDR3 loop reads CASSGRTGPYTDTQYF. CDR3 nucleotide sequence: TGTGCCAGCAGCGGCCGGACAGGGCCATACACAGATACGCAGTATTTT.

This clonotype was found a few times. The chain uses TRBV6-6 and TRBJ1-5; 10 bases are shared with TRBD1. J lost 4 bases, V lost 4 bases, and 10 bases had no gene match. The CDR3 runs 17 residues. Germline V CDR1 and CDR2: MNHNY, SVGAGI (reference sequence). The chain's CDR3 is CASSSETGGFGNQPQHF. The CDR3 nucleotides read TGTGCCAGCAGTTCCGAGACAGGGGGCTTTGGTAATCAGCCCCAGCATTTT.

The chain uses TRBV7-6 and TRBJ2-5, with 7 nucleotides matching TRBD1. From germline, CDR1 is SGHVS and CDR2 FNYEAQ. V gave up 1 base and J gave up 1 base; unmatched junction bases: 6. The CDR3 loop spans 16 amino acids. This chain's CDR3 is CASSLGQGVGQETQYF. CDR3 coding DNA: TGTGCCAGCAGCTTAGGACAGGGAGTGGGCCAAGAGACCCAGTACTTC.

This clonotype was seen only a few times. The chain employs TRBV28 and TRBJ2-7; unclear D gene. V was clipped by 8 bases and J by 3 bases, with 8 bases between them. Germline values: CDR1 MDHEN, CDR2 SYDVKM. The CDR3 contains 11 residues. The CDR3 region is CASYSRYEQYF. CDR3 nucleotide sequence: TGTGCCAGCTATAGCCGCTACGAGCAGTACTTC. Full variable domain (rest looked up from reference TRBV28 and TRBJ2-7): DVKVTQSSRYLVKRTGEKVFLECVQDMDHENMFWYRQDPGLGLRLIYFSYDVKMKEKGDIPEGYSVSREKKERFSLILESASTNQTSMYLCASYSRYEQYFGPGTRLTVT.

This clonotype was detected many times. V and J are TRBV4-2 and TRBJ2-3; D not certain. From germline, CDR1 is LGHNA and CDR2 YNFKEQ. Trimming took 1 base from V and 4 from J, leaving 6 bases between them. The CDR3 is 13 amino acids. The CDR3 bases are TGTGCCAGCAGCCAAGTGATCTCAGATACGCAGTATTTT. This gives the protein CASSQVISDTQYF.

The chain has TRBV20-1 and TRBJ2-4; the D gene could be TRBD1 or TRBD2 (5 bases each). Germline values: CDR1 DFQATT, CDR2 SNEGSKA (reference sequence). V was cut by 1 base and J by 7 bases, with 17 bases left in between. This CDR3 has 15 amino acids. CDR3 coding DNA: TGCAGTGCTAGAGCTTCAACCGGGACCGGCAACATTCAGTACTTC. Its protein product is CSARASTGTGNIQYF.

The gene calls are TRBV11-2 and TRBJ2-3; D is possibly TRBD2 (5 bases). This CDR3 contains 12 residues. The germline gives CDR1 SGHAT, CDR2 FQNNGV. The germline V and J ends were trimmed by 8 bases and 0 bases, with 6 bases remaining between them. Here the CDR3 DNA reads TGTGCCAGCTTAGCGAGCACAGATACGCAGTATTTT. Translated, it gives CASLASTDTQYF.

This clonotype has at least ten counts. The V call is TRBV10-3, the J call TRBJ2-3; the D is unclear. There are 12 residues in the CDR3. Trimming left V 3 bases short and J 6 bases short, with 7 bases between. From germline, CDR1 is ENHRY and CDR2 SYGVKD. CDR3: CAISDGWDTQYF. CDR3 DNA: TGTGCCATCAGTGACGGGTGGGATACGCAGTATTTT.

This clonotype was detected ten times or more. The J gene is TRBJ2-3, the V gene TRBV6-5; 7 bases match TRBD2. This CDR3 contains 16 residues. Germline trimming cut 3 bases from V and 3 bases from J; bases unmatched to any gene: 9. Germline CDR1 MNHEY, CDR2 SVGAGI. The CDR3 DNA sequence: TGTGCCAGCAGTTATGGGAGGGAGTGGGTAACAGATACGCAGTATTTT. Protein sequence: CASSYGREWVTDTQYF.

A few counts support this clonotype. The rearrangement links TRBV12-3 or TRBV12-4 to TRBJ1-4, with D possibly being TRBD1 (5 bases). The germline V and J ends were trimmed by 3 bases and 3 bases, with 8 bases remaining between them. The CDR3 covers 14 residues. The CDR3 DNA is TGTGCCAGCAGTTTTGACAGACCTAATGAAAAACTGTTTTTT. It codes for CASSFDRPNEKLFF.

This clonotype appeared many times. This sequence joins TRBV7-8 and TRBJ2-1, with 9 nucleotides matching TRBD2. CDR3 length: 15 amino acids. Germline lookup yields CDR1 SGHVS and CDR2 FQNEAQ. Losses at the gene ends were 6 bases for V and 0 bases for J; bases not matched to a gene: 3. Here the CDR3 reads CASSRREGSYNEQFF. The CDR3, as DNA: TGTGCCAGCAGTCGGCGGGAGGGCTCCTACAATGAGCAGTTCTTC. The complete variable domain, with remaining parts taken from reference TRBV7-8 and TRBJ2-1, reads GAGVSQSPRYKVAKRGQDVALRCDPISGHVSLFWYQQALGQGPEFLTYFQNEAQLDKSGLPSDRFFAERPEGSVSTLKIQRTQQEDSAVYLCASSRREGSYNEQFFGPGTRLTVL.

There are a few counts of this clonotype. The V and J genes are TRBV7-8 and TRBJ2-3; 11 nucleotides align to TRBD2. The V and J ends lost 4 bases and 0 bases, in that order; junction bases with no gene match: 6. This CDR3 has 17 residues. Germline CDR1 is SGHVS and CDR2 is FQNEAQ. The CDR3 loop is CASSSRLAGTSTDTQYF. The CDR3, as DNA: TGTGCCAGCAGCTCGAGACTAGCGGGAACCAGCACAGATACGCAGTATTTT.